The 8 T cell receptor beta chains reported below all come from one sample, sequenced in a study of cytomegalovirus exposure and HLA in healthy donors. Primers included in the PCR were 60 Vbeta and 13 Jbeta primers. Profiling relied on immunoSEQ multiplex PCR, and the TCRdb table lists in-frame clones only, not all of them. The data hold around 200,000 clones, with more than 75% observed a single time. Specimen: PBMCs. These receptors all stem from a woman in her 50s in good health and CMV-seropositive.

The J gene is TRBJ1-5, the V gene TRBV2, with D hard to call. Germline V gives CDR1 SNHLY, CDR2 FYNNEI. The CDR3 is 11 residues long. Trimming removed 4 bases at V and 7 bases at J, with 5 bases between. CDR3 loop: CASSAGQPQHF. As DNA, the CDR3 is TGTGCCAGCAGTGCCGGGCAGCCCCAGCATTTT.

V usage is TRBV7-2 and J usage is TRBJ2-3; D is possibly TRBD2 (5 bases). The germline V gene has CDR1 SGHTA and CDR2 FQGNSA. Trimming pared 6 bases from V and 0 bases from J, leaving 13 bases between. CDR3 length: 15 residues. The CDR3 coding sequence is TGTGCCAGCAGGCCTACGGGGTATAGCACAGATACGCAGTATTTT. Protein product: CASRPTGYSTDTQYF.

This sequence joins TRBV11-2 and TRBJ2-3, with 11 bases matching TRBD2. Unmatched junction bases numbered 6, after V lost 5 bases and J lost 2 bases. Germline CDR1 is SGHAT and CDR2 is FQNNGV. The CDR3 length is 16 residues. CDR3 amino acids: CASSPLAGGLTDTQYF. The CDR3 DNA is TGTGCCAGCAGCCCGTTAGCGGGGGGGCTCACAGATACGCAGTATTTT.

The rearrangement links TRBV18 to TRBJ2-5; 10 nucleotides line up with TRBD1. The CDR3 is 16 amino acids. The J segment lost 5 bases and the V segment lost 0 bases, leaving 6 bases of the junction unmatched. CDR1 and CDR2 (germline): KGHSH, LQKENI. The CDR3 nucleotides are TGTGCCAGCTCACCACCGGGACAGGGGAATAAGGAGACCCAGTACTTC. It encodes CASSPPGQGNKETQYF.

The J gene is TRBJ1-2, the V gene TRBV27, with no clear D. Between the trimmed V and J ends, which lost 3 bases and 5 bases, there was a span of 13 bases. CDR1 and CDR2 (germline): MNHEY, SMNVEV (reference sequence). The CDR3 runs to 14 residues. For the CDR3, the DNA is TGTGCCAGCAGTTTCAGGAGAGGGTCGTATGGCTACACCTTC. It encodes CASSFRRGSYGYTF.

V is TRBV6-5 and J is TRBJ1-4; no reliable D call. The V gene's germline CDR1 is MNHEY and CDR2 SVGAGI. Trimming cost V 4 bases and J 0 bases, with 9 bases left between them. The CDR3 is 15 residues long. DNA for the CDR3: TGTGCCAGCAGTTCCCTCTTTGCAACTAATGAAAAACTGTTTTTT. Residues: CASSSLFATNEKLFF.

The V call is TRBV19, the J call TRBJ2-1, with 8 bases that match TRBD2. J was trimmed by 7 bases and V by 10 bases; bases with no gene match: 12. The CDR3 is made up of 14 amino acids. The germline gives CDR1 LNHDA, CDR2 SQIVND (reference sequence). CDR3 coding DNA: TGTGCCACTCACAAAGCGGGGGAAAGTAATGAGCAGTTCTTC. It codes for CATHKAGESNEQFF.

The chain employs TRBV2 and TRBJ1-2; D is ambiguous. This CDR3 is built from 14 residues. The V gene's germline CDR1 is SNHLY and CDR2 FYNNEI. The V gene lost 4 bases and the J gene lost 3 bases, with 12 bases spanning the gap. In nucleotides, the CDR3 is TGTGCCAGCAGTGTGGAGGCGGGTTACTATGGCTACACCTTC. Protein: CASSVEAGYYGYTF.